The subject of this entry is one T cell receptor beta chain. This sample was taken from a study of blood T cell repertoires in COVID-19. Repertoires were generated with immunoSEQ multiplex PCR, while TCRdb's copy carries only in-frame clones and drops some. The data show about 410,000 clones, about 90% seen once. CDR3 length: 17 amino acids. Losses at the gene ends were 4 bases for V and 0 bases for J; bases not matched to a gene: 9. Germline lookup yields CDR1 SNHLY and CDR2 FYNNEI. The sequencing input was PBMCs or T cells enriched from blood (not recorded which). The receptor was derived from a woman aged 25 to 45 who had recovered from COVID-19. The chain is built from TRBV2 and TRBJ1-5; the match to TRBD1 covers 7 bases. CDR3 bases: TGTGCCAGCAGTGGACAGGGTGGACGCTATAGCAATCAGCCCCAGCATTTT. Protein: CASSGQGGRYSNQPQHF. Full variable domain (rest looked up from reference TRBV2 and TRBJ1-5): EPEVTQTPSHQVTQMGQEVILRCVPISNHLYFYWYRQILGQKVEFLVSFYNNEISEKSEIFDDQFSVERPDGSNFTLKIRSTKLEDSAMYFCASSGQGGRYSNQPQHFGDGTRLSIL.